This record covers a single T cell receptor (beta chain). V lost 6 bases and J lost 4; bases outside the gene matches: 4. CDR3 length equals 13 residues. This specimen comes from a study of Ad26.COV2.S vaccination and SARS-CoV-2 variants. Treatment indicated: around 19 received Ad26.COV2.S at low or high dose, single or two shots; 5 received placebo; per-sample allocation not given. Each sample was drawn 63 days after the first injection (of vaccine or placebo). TCRdb's table, derived via immunoSEQ multiplex PCR, lists solely in-frame clones and lacks some. The sample has 300,000 to 350,000 clones, under 90% seen once; the top ten hold approximately 5%.

The sequence was obtained from a person between 18 and 59 years old who received the Ad26.COV2.S COVID-19 vaccine or a placebo. Sequenced material: peripheral blood, taken in a trial of Ad26.COV2.S vaccine versus placebo. The chain carries TRBV12-3 or TRBV12-4 and TRBJ2-3; the match to TRBD1 covers 7 bases. CDR3 in amino acids: CASRWQGADTQYF. The CDR3 nucleotides are TGTGCCAGCAGATGGCAGGGGGCAGATACGCAGTATTTT.